A selection of T cell receptor beta chains follows, all from one sample in a study of shared clonotypes between healthy human individuals. The data were produced by immunoSEQ multiplex PCR, yet TCRdb's version contains in-frame clones alone and is incomplete. This sample has about 2.3 million clones, with just over 90% found just once. The sequenced material came from naive CD4+ T cells from PBMCs. The receptors come from a man between 18 and 35 years old in good health. Some clones in this sample may be carry-over from other donors' samples. The conserved cysteine and the conserved F or W are not part of the CDR3 here.

j_gene,v_gene,CDR3aa
TRBJ2-7,TRBV30,AWRLPGTGAEQY
TRBJ2-7,TRBV7-9,ASSPGRTDRVAQY
TRBJ1-2,TRBV4-3,ASTLLLGINYGYT
TRBJ2-2,TRBV5-1,ASSYQQGPGTGELF
TRBJ1-5,TRBV6-1,ASSEALGLDQPQH
TRBJ2-1,TRBV4-2,ASSQAVGSSYNEQF
TRBJ1-2,TRBV18,ASSPGSRYNYGYT
TRBJ2-3,TRBV18,ASSPLVGIKLDTQY
TRBJ2-5,TRBV4-2,ASSHLGDWETQY
TRBJ2-7,TRBV18,ASSPTREAYEQY
TRBJ2-1,TRBV7-2,ASSQVYNEQF
TRBJ2-1,TRBV27,ASSAQGGTSYNEQF
TRBJ2-7,TRBV7-9,ASSLNRRQY
TRBJ2-1,TRBV6-5,ASSLGTSGNNEQF
TRBJ1-2,TRBV18,ASSPIDRNYGYT
TRBJ1-1,TRBV6-1,ASSVLGADTEAF
TRBJ2-2,TRBV7-3,ASTGDPNTGELF
TRBJ2-5,TRBV18,ASSPLVQSKETQY
TRBJ1-2,TRBV28,ASRLQGEVGYGYT
TRBJ2-2,TRBV5-6,ASSLATGYRAGELF
TRBJ1-1,TRBV28,ASRFPRLGEVTEAF
TRBJ2-3,TRBV10-3,AISDTGLADTQY
TRBJ1-2,TRBV4-3,ASSLSQQGAMGGYT
TRBJ2-6,TRBV5-1,ASRGSGANVLT
TRBJ1-1,TRBV29-1,SVGLGRGTEAF
TRBJ1-3,TRBV11-2,ASSSSVGARLISGNTIY
TRBJ2-3,TRBV12-5,ASGLAVGGLSTDTQY
TRBJ2-3,TRBV6-5,ASRDRRSTDTQY
TRBJ1-5,TRBV6-5,ASRDRAQGNQPQH
TRBJ1-2,TRBV6-5,ASSYSTTNYGYT
TRBJ2-1,TRBV28,ASSLLLASYNEQF
TRBJ1-3,TRBV28,ASSLSDRGQGNTIY
TRBJ1-5,TRBV6-4,ASSDSMAVQPQH
TRBJ1-3,TRBV5-1,ASSLVGAYSGNTIY
TRBJ2-1,TRBV28,AISTRTRGNEQF
TRBJ2-2,TRBV5-1,ASSVDGTGELF
TRBJ2-1,TRBV28,ASSLRRGAEF
TRBJ1-1,TRBV27,ASSLEWTVSGRAF
TRBJ2-5,TRBV29-1,SVEGGGVQETQY
TRBJ2-2,TRBV6-6,ASEGENVGELF
TRBJ2-7,TRBV6-1,ASRGTGNSYEQY
TRBJ1-1,TRBV29-1,SVERRGAEAF
TRBJ1-5,TRBV6-1,ASSEAWGQGNRQPQH
TRBJ1-1,TRBV28,ASSFAGRAF
TRBJ1-5,TRBV6-4,ASSGRSRVSNQPQH
TRBJ2-1,TRBV7-9,ASSLAQWTGDF
TRBJ2-6,TRBV28,ASSPLGTESSGANVLT
TRBJ2-3,TRBV6-6,ASSYYADTQY
TRBJ1-1,TRBV11-2,ASSLGRARNTEAF
TRBJ2-7,TRBV27,ASSLRMWGSYEQY
TRBJ1-1,TRBV25-1,ASTRISPSEAF
TRBJ1-1,TRBV7-9,ASSKGQGTTEAF
TRBJ2-3,TRBV29-1,SARWTGDTDTQY
TRBJ1-1,TRBV7-2,ASSPKTGWGTEAF
TRBJ1-1,TRBV7-2,ASSPSTGLGTEAF
TRBJ2-3,TRBV9,ASSRGEDTQY
TRBJ2-6,TRBV5-1,ASGTGGAGANVLT